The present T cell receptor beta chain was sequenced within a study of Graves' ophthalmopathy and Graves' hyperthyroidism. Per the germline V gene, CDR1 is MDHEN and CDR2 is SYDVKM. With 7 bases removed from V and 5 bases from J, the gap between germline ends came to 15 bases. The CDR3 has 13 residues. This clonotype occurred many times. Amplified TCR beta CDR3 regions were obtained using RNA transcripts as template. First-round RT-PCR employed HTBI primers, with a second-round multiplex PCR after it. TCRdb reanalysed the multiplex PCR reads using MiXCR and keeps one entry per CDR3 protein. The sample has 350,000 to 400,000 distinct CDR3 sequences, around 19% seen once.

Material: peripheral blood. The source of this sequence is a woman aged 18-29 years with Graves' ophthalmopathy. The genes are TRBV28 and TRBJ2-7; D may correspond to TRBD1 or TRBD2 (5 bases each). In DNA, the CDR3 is TGTGCCAGCAACCCCCCCGAGGGACACGAGCAGTACTTC. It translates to CASNPPEGHEQYF.